These T cell receptor beta chains were read from a single sample in a study of shared clonotypes between healthy human individuals. Repertoires were generated with immunoSEQ multiplex PCR, while TCRdb's copy carries only in-frame clones and drops some. The table has millions of clones, about 92% seen once; the top ten hold over 0.12%. Sample: naive CD4+ T cells sorted from blood. The receptors were gathered from a man aged 18 to 30 in good health. CDR3s include the opening cysteine and the closing phenylalanine or tryptophan. D genes are given only for firm matches. The size entry is marked missing in some rows and otherwise reads once, few, many or a size class.

abundance | j_gene | len | v_gene | d_gene | CDR3nt | CDR3aa
NA | TRBJ1-4 | 19 | TRBV4-1 | TRBD1 | TGCGCCAGCAGCCAAGATATAACAGGGGAATTTACAACTAATGAAAAACTGTTTTTT | CASSQDITGEFTTNEKLFF
NA | TRBJ1-5 | 15 | TRBV6-5 | TRBD1 | TGTGCCAGCAGTCGGGACAGGGGGCTTGGTCAGCCCCAGCATTTT | CASSRDRGLGQPQHF
few | TRBJ1-1 | 12 | TRBV6-5 | NA | TGTGCCAGCAGTTACAGCGGGGGGAAAGCTTTCTTT | CASSYSGGKAFF
NA | TRBJ2-7 | 16 | TRBV6-5 | NA | TGTGCCAGCAGTTACTCGACTTTAGGGACGACCCACGAGCAGTACTTC | CASSYSTLGTTHEQYF
NA | TRBJ1-2 | 16 | TRBV28 | NA | TGTGCCAGCAGTCCCGGGGACCTCCCTGCCCTCTATGGCTACACCTTC | CASSPGDLPALYGYTF
NA | TRBJ2-7 | 13 | TRBV2 | NA | TGTGCCAGCAGCATCACAGGGACCTACGAGCAGTACTTC | CASSITGTYEQYF
NA | TRBJ1-3 | 16 | TRBV9 | NA | TGTGCCAGCAGCGTAACCGGCATGGACTCTGGAAACACCATATATTTT | CASSVTGMDSGNTIYF
NA | TRBJ2-2 | 13 | TRBV2 | TRBD2 | TGTGCCAGCAGTGCGGAGCGGGAGACGGAGCTGTTTTTT | CASSAERETELFF
NA | TRBJ2-2 | 13 | TRBV11-1 | NA | TGTGCCAGCACCCGCTGGGGACCCGGGGAGCTGTTTTTT | CASTRWGPGELFF
NA | TRBJ2-3 | 15 | TRBV12-5 | NA | TGTGCTAGCGGAGAAGGGGTATTAAGCACAGATACGCAGTATTTT | CASGEGVLSTDTQYF
NA | TRBJ2-7 | 11 | TRBV6-1 | NA | TGTGCCAGCAGACAGGGTTACGAGCAGTACTTC | CASRQGYEQYF
NA | TRBJ2-5 | 11 | TRBV10-3 | NA | TGTGCCATCGGAGGGAGGGAGACCCAGTACTTC | CAIGGRETQYF
NA | TRBJ1-1 | 12 | TRBV10-3 | NA | TGTGCCATCAGTACAGGTGCCACTGAAGCTTTCTTT | CAISTGATEAFF
NA | TRBJ1-1 | 15 | TRBV6-1 | TRBD1 | TGTGCCAGCAGTGAAGCGGACAGGGGAGGGACTGAAGCTTTCTTT | CASSEADRGGTEAFF
NA | TRBJ1-1 | 16 | TRBV6-1 | NA | TGTGCCAGCAGTGAAAATGGGGGATTGGGAAGCACTGAAGCTTTCTTT | CASSENGGLGSTEAFF